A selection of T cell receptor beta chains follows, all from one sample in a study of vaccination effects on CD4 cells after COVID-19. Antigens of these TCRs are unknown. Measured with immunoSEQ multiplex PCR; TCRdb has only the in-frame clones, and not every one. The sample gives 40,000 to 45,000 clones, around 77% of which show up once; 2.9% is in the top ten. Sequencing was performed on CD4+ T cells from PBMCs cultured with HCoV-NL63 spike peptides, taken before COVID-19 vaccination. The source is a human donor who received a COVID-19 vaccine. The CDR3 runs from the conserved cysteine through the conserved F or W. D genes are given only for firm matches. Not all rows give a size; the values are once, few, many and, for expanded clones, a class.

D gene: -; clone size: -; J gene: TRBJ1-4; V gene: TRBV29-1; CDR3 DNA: TGCAGCGTCAGGGTTAGTGATGAAAAACTGTTTTTT; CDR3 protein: CSVRVSDEKLFF
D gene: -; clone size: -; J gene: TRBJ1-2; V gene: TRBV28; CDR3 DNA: TGTGCCAGCAGTCCGGGCACTATTCATGGCTACACCTTC; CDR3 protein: CASSPGTIHGYTF
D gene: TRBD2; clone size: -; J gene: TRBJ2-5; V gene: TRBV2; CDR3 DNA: TGTGCCAGCGCGGGGGAAACTGGGGAGACCCAGTACTTC; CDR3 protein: CASAGETGETQYF
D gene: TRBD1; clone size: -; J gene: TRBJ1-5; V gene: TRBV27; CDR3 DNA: TGTGCCAGCAGGGGGGACAGGGCTGGGGATCAGCCCCAGCATTTT; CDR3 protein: CASRGDRAGDQPQHF
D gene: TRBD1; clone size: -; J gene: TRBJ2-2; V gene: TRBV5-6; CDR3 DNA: TGTGCCAGCAGCTTGAGAGGGGGCCGGATCGGGGAGCTGTTTTTT; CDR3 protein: CASSLRGGRIGELFF
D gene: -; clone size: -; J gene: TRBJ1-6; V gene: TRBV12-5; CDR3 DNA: TGTGCTAGTGGTTTGCAGATACCTAATTCACCCCTCCACTTT; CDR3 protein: CASGLQIPNSPLHF
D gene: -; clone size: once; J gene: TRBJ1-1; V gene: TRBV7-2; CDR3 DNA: TGTGCCAGCAGTACGGGACCGATGAACACTGAAGCTTTCTTT; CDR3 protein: CASSTGPMNTEAFF
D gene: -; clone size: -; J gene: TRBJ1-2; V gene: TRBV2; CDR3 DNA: TGTGCCAGCAGTTCGGTTTACTATGGCTACACCTTC; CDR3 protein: CASSSVYYGYTF
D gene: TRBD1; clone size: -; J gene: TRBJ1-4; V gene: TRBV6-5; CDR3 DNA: TGTGCCAGCAGCCAAAGGACAGGGCGAGAAAAACTGTTTTTT; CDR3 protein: CASSQRTGREKLFF
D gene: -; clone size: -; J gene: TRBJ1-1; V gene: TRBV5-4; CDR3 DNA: TGTGCCAGCAGCTTAGAGGACGACACTGAAGCTTTCTTT; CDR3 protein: CASSLEDDTEAFF
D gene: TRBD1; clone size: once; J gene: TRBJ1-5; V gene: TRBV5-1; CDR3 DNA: TGCGCCAGCAGCTACGGGACAGGGGAAGGTCAGCCCCAGCATTTT; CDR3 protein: CASSYGTGEGQPQHF
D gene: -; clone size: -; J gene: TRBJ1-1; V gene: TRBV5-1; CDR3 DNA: TGCGCCAGCAGCTTGATAGGAACTGAAGCTTTCTTT; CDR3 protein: CASSLIGTEAFF
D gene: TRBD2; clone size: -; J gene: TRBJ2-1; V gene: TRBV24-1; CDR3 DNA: TGTGCCACCAGTGATAGCGGGGGAAGCTCCTACAATGAGCAGTTCTTC; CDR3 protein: CATSDSGGSSYNEQFF
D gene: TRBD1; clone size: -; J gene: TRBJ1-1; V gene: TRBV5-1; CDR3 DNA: TGCGCCAGCAGCTTCGACAGGGTTGGCACTGAAGCTTTCTTT; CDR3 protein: CASSFDRVGTEAFF
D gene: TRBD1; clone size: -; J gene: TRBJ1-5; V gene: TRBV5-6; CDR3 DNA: TGTGCCAGCAGAAGGGGGGTACAGGGGACTCAGCCCCAGCATTTT; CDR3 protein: CASRRGVQGTQPQHF
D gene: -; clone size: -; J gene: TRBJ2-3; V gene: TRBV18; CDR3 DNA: TGTGCCAGCTCACCACTTGAACGGTTCACAGATACGCAGTATTTT; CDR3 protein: CASSPLERFTDTQYF
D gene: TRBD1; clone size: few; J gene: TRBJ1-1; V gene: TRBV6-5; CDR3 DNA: TGTGCCAGCAGCTACTCCCGGGACAGGGGCACTGAAGCTTTCTTT; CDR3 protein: CASSYSRDRGTEAFF
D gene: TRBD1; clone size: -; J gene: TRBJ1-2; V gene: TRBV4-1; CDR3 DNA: TGCGCCAGCCGTCGGACAGGGGGCTATGGCTACACCTTC; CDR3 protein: CASRRTGGYGYTF
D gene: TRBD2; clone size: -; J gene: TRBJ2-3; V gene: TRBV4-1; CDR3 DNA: TGCGCCAGCAGCCAAGGGTTAGCGGGGGGGCCCATAGCAGATACGCAGTATTTT; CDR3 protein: CASSQGLAGGPIADTQYF
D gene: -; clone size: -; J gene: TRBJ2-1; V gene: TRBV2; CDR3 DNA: TGTGCCAGCAGTGAAAGACGGACAGCCTCCTACAATGAGCAGTTCTTC; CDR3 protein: CASSERRTASYNEQFF
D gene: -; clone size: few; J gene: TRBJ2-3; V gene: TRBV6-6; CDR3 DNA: TGTGCCAGCAGTTACTTACAGCCCACAGATACGCAGTATTTT; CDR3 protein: CASSYLQPTDTQYF
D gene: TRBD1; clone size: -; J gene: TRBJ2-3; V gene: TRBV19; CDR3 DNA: TGTGCCAGTAGTACGTCCGGGACAGGGGGCCCTCAAGGCACAGATACGCAGTATTTT; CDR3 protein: CASSTSGTGGPQGTDTQYF
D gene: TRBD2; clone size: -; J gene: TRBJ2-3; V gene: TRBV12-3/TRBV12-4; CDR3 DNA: TGTGCCAGCCGGACTAGCGCAGATACGCAGTATTTT; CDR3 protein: CASRTSADTQYF
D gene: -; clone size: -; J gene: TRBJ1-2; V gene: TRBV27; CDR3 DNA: TGTGCCAGCAGTTTAAAGCGCAGTAACTATGGCTACACCTTC; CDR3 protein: CASSLKRSNYGYTF
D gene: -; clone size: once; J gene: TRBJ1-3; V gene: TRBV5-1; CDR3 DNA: TGCGCCAGCCGACCGACGGTCTCTGGAAACACCATATATTTT; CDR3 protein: CASRPTVSGNTIYF
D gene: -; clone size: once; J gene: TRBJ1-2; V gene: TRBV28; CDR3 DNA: TGTGCCAGCAGTTTATTCGGGGGGGGTGCAACTATGAGAGGCTACACCTTC; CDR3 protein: CASSLFGGGATMRGYTF
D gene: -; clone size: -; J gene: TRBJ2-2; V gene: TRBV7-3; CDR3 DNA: TGTGCCAGCAGCCCGGGCGTGTACACCGGGGAGCTGTTTTTT; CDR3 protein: CASSPGVYTGELFF
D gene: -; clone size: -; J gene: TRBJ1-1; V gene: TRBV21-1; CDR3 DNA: TGTGCCAGCAGCAACCCCAAGGTGTTAGGGGCAAACACTGAAGCTTTCTTT; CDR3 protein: CASSNPKVLGANTEAFF
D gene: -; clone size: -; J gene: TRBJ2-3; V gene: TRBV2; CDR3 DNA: TGTGCCAGCAGTGGTCAAGGAGGGCAAGGTACGCAGTATTTT; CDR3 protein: CASSGQGGQGTQYF
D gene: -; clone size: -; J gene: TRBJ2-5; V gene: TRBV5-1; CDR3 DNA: TGCGCCAGCAGCTTGGCCGCTTCAGGGAGCCAAGAGACCCAGTACTTC; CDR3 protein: CASSLAASGSQETQYF
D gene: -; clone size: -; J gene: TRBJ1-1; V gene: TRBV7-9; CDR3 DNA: TGTGCCAGCAGCTTACTCAGTGAAGCTTTCTTT; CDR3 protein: CASSLLSEAFF
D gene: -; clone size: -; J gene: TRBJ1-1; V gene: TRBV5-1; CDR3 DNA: TGCGCCAGCAGCATACAGGGTGGGAGCACTGAAGCTTTCTTT; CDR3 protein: CASSIQGGSTEAFF